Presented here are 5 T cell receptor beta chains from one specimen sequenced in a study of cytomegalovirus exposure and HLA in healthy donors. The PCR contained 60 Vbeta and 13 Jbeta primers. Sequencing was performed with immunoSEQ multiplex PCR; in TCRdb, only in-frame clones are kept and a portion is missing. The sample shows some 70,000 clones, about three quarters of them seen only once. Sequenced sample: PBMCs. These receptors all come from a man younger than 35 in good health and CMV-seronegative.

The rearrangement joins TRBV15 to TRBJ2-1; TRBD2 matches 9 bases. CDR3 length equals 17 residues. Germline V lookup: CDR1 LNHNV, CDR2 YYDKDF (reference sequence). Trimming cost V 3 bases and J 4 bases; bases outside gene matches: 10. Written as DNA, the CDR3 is TGTGCCACCAGCAGTACCTATAGCGGGGGCGGTTACAATGAGCAGTTCTTC. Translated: CATSSTYSGGGYNEQFF.

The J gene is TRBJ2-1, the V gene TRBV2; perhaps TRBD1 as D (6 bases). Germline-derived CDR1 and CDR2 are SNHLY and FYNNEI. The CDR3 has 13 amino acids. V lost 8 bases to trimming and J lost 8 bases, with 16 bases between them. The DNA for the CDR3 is TGTGCCAGCGGACAGTCAACTGGCGATGAGCAGTTCTTC. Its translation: CASGQSTGDEQFF.

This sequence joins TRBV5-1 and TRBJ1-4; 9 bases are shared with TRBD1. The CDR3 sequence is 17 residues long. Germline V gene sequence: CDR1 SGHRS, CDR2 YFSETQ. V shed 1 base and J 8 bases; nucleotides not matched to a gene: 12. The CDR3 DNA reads TGCGCCAGCAGCTTGAGGACAGGGGTGGGGCCCTCCGAAAAACTGTTTTTT. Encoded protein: CASSLRTGVGPSEKLFF.

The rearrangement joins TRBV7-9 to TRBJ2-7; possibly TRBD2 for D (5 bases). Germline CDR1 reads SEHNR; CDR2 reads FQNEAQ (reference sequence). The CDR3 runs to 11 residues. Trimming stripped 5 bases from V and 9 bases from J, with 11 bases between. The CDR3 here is CASSPGEGQYF. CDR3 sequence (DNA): TGTGCCAGCAGCCCTGGAGAGGGGCAGTACTTC. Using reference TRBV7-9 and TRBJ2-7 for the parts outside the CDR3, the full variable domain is DTGVSQNPRHKITKRGQNVTFRCDPISEHNRLYWYRQTLGQGPEFLTYFQNEAQLEKSRLLSDRFSAERPKGSFSTLEIQRTEQGDSAMYLCASSPGEGQYFGPGTRLTVT.

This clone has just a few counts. The CDR3, as DNA: TGCAGTGCTAGTTGGGAGGAGACCCAGTACTTC. As protein: CSASWEETQYF. The chain is built from TRBV20-1 and TRBJ2-5, with D possibly matching TRBD2 (5 bases). Trimming took off 3 bases at V and 5 bases at J, with 7 bases between the two ends. The germline V gene has CDR1 DFQATT and CDR2 SNEGSKA (reference sequence). This CDR3 has 11 residues.